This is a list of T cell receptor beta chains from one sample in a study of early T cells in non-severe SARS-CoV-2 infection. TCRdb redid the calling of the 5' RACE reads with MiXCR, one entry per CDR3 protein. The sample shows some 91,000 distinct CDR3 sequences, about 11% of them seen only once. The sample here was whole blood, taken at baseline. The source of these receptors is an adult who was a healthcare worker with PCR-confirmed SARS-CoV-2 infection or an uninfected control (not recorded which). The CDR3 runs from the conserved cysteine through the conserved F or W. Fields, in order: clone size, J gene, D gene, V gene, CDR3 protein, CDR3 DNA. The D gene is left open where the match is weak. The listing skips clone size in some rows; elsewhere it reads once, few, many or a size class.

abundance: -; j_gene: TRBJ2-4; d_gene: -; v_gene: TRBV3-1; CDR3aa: CASSHVGGGKNIQYF; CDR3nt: TGTGCCAGCAGCCACGTAGGGGGGGGCAAAAACATTCAGTACTTC
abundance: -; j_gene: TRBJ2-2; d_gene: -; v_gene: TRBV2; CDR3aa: CAIAPGATNTGELFF; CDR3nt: TGTGCCATCGCCCCGGGGGCTACGAACACCGGGGAGCTGTTTTTT
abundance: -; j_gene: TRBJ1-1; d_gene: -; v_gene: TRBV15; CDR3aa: CATSRDQGYTEAFF; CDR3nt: TGTGCCACCAGCAGAGATCAGGGATACACTGAAGCTTTCTTT
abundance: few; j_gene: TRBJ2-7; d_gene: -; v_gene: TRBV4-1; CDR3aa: CASSQDPGSGEQYF; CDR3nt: TGCGCCAGCAGCCAAGATCCAGGGAGTGGCGAGCAGTACTTC
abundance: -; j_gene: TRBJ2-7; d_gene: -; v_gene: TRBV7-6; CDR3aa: CASSLAHEGPEEQYF; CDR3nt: TGTGCCAGCAGCTTAGCCCATGAAGGGCCGGAGGAGCAGTACTTC
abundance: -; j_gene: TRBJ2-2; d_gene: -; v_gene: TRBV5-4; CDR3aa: CASSSGPSTGELFF; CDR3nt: TGTGCCAGCAGCTCAGGACCGTCCACCGGGGAGCTGTTTTTT
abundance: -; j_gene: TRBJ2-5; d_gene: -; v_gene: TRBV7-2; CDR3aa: CASSRDQTGTQYF; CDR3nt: TGTGCCAGCAGCCGCGACCAGACCGGGACCCAGTACTTC
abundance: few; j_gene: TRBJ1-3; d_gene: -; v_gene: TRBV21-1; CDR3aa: CASSTGKSTVLSGNTIYF; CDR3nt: TGTGCCAGCAGCACCGGAAAATCGACGGTGCTCTCTGGAAACACCATATATTTT
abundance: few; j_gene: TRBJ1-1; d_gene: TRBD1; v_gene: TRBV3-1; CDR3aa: CASSHYGQGDTEAFF; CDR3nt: TGTGCCAGCAGCCATTACGGACAGGGGGACACTGAAGCTTTCTTT
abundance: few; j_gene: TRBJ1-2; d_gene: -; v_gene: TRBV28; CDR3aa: CASSLRPNYGYTF; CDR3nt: TGTGCCAGCAGCTTGAGGCCTAACTATGGCTACACCTTC
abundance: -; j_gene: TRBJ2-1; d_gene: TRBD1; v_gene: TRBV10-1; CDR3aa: CASSESGGARNEQFF; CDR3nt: TGCGCCAGCAGTGAGTCAGGGGGCGCGAGAAATGAGCAGTTCTTC
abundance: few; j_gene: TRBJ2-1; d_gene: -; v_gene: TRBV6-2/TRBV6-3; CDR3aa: CASRTVSYNEQFF; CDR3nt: TGTGCCAGCAGAACAGTGTCCTACAATGAGCAGTTCTTC
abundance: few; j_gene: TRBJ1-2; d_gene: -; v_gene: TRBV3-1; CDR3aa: CASSPGQKSNYGYTF; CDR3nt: TGTGCCAGCAGCCCAGGACAGAAATCTAACTATGGCTACACCTTC
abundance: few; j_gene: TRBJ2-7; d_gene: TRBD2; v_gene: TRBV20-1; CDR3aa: CSARDPAGGPTYEQYF; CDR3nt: TGCAGTGCTAGAGACCCAGCGGGAGGGCCCACCTACGAGCAGTACTTC
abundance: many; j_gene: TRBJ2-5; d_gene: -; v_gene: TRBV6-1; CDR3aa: CASSEAHSLASQETQYF; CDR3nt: TGTGCCAGCAGTGAAGCGCACAGCCTAGCATCCCAAGAGACCCAGTACTTC
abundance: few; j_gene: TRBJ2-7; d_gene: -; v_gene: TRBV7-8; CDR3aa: CASSTTLEQYF; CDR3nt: TGTGCCAGCAGCACAACCTTGGAGCAGTACTTC
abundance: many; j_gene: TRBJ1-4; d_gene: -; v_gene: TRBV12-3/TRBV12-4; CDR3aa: CASSPRGLTNEKLFF; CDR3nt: TGTGCCAGCAGTCCCCGAGGGCTAACTAATGAAAAACTGTTTTTT
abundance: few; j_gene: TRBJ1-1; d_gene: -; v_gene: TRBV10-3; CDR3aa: CAISDFTGDTEAFF; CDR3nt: TGTGCCATCAGTGATTTTACGGGAGACACTGAAGCTTTCTTT
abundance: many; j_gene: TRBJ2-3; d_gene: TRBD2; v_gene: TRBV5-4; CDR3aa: CASSFGGGGVNF; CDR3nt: TGTGCCAGCAGCTTCGGTGGCGGGGGGGTTAATTTT
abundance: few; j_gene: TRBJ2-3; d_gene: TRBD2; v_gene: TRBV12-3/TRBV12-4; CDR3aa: CASSLNGRAEDTQYF; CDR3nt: TGTGCCAGCAGTTTAAACGGGAGGGCCGAAGATACGCAGTATTTT
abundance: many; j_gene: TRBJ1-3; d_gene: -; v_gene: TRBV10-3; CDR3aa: CAISSGFSGNTIYF; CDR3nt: TGTGCCATCAGTTCAGGGTTCTCCGGAAACACCATATATTTT
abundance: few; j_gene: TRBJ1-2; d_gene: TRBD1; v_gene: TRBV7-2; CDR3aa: CASSQDRTYGYTF; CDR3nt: TGTGCCAGCAGCCAGGACAGGACCTATGGCTACACCTTC